This T cell receptor (beta chain) was documented in a study of molecular identifiers for immune sequencing clone quantification. Study at large: Replicates split RNA from about 20,000 or 100,000 naive CD8 cells five ways, and the researchers sequenced four portions. Study-wide points: The share of molecules held by clones above 20 RNA copies was over 99% in effector cells and under 1% in naive cells. Spiked Jurkat TCR RNA equal to one cell could reportedly be picked out among over 850,000 naive cells.

TCRdb re-called the PCR reads with MiXCR, one entry per CDR3 protein. The data show under 600,000 distinct CDR3 sequences, around 21% seen once. With regard to this clonotype: The antigen is unknown.

This CDR3 comprises 16 residues. Germline V gene data show CDR1 as LGHNA and CDR2 as YNFKEQ. With 0 bases removed from V and 4 bases from J, the gap between germline ends came to 12 bases. The V gene is TRBV4-2, the J gene TRBJ1-4, with D tentatively TRBD1 (5 bases). The sequence derives from a human donor in good health. Some libraries in this study had Jurkat cell RNA spiked in. Sequencing input: naive CD8+ T cells from blood, with Jurkat cell RNA spiked in. This sample's subset: FACS-sorted CD8+CD4-CCR7+CD45RA+ naive T cells. CDR3 DNA: TGTGCCAGCAGCCAAGAAGGGACGTTTGGTAATGAAAAACTGTTTTTT. Translated, it gives CASSQEGTFGNEKLFF.